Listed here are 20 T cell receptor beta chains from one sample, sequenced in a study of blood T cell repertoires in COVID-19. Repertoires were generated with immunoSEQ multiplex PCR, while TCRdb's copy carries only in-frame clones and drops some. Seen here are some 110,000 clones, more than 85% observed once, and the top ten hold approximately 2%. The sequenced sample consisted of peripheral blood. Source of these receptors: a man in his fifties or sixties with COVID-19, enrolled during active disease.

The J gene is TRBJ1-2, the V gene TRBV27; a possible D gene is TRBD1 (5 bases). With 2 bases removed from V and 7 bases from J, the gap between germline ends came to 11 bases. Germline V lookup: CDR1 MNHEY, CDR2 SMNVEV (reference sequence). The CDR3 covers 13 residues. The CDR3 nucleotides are TGTGCCAGCAGTTTACGGGGGTCTGGTGGCTACACCTTC. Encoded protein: CASSLRGSGGYTF.

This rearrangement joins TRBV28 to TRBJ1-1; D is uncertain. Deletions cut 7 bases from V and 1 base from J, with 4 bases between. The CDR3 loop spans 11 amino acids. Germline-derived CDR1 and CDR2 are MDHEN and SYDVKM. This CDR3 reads CASTSNTEAFF. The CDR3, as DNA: TGTGCCAGCACTTCGAACACTGAAGCTTTCTTT.

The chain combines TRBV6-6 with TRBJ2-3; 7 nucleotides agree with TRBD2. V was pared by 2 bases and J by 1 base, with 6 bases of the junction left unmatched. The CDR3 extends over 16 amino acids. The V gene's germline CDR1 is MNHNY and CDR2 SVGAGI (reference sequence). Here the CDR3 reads CASSYGGEAGTDTQYF. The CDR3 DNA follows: TGTGCCAGCAGTTACGGGGGGGAGGCGGGCACAGATACGCAGTATTTT.

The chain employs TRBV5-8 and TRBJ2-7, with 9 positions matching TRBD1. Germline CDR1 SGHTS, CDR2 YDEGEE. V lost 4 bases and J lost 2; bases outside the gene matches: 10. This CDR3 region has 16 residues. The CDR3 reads CASSPRSGTGTYEQYF. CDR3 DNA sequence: TGTGCCAGCAGCCCAAGGTCCGGGACAGGGACCTACGAGCAGTACTTC.

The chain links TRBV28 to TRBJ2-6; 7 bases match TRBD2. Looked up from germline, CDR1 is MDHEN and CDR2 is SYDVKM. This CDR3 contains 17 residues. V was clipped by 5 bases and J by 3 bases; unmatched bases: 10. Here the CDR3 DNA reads TGTGCCAGCAGTCGTCGGCACTCGGGGGGTGGGGCCAACGTCCTGACTTTC. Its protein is CASSRRHSGGGANVLTF.

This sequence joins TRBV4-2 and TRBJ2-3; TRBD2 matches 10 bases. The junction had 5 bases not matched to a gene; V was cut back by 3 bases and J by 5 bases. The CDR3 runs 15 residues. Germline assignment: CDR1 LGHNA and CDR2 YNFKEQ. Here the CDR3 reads CASSQKREGVDTQYF. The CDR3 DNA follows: TGTGCCAGCAGCCAGAAGCGGGAGGGTGTAGATACGCAGTATTTT.

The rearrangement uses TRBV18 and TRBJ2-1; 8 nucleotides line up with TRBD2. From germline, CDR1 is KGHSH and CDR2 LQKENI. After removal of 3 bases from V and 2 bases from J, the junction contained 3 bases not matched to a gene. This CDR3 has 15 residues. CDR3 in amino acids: CASSPTSVTYNEQFF. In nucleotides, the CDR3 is TGTGCCAGCTCACCGACTAGCGTTACCTACAATGAGCAGTTCTTC.

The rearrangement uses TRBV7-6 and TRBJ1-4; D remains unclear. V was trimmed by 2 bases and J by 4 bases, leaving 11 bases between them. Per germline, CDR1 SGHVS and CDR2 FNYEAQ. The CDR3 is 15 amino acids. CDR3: CASSLSGGLNEKLFF. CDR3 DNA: TGTGCCAGCAGCTTATCGGGAGGACTTAATGAAAAACTGTTTTTT.

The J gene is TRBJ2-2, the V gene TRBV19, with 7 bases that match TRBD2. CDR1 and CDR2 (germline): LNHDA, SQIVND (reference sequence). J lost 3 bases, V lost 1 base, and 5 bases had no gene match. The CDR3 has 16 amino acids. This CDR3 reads CASSIGVAGDTGELFF. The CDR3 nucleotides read TGTGCCAGTAGTATAGGGGTGGCGGGAGACACCGGGGAGCTGTTTTTT.

DNA for the CDR3: TGTGCCAGCAGTAGCCCAGGGGGCCGTGGAAACACCATATATTTT. This gives the protein CASSSPGGRGNTIYF. This chain connects TRBV6-5 to TRBJ1-3; 8 nucleotides agree with TRBD1. Trimming at V came to 5 bases and at J to 3 bases, leaving 6 bases not matched to a gene. The CDR3 has 15 amino acids. Germline V lookup: CDR1 MNHEY, CDR2 SVGAGI.

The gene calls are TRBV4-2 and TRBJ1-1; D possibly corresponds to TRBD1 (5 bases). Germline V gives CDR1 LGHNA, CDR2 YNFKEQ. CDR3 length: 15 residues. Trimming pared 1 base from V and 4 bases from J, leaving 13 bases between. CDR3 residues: CASSQGGREGTEAFF. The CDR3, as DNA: TGTGCCAGCAGCCAAGGGGGCAGGGAGGGCACTGAAGCTTTCTTT.

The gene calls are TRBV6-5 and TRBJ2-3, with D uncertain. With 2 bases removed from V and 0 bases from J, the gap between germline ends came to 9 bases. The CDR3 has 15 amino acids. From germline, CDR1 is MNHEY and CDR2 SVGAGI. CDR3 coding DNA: TGTGCCAGCAGTTACGATGAAACTAGCACAGATACGCAGTATTTT. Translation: CASSYDETSTDTQYF.

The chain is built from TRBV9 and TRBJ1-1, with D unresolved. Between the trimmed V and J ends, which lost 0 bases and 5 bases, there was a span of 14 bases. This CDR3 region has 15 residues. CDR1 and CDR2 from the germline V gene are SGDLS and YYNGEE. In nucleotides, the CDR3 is TGTGCCAGCAGCGTAGATGCAGGCATGTGGACTGAAGCTTTCTTT. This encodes CASSVDAGMWTEAFF.

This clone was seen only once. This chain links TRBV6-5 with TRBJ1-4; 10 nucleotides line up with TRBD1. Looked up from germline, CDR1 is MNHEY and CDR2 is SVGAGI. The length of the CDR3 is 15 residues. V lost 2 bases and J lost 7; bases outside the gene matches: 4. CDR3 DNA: TGTGCCAGCAGTTACCAGGGACAGGGGACTGAAAAACTGTTTTTT. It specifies CASSYQGQGTEKLFF.

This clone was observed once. CDR3 region: CAISESTGGADTQYF. For the CDR3, the DNA is TGTGCCATCAGTGAGTCGACAGGGGGCGCGGATACGCAGTATTTT. This chain joins TRBV10-3 and TRBJ2-3; 10 positions match TRBD1. J gave up 6 bases and V 0 bases, and 3 bases lay outside the gene matches. The length of the CDR3 is 15 residues. The germline gives CDR1 ENHRY, CDR2 SYGVKD.

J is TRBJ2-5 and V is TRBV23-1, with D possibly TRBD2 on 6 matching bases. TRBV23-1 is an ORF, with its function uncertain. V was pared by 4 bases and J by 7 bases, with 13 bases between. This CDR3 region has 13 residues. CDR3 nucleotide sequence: TGCGCCAGCAGTCTTGAGGGAGCGGGGACCCAGTACTTC. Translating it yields CASSLEGAGTQYF.

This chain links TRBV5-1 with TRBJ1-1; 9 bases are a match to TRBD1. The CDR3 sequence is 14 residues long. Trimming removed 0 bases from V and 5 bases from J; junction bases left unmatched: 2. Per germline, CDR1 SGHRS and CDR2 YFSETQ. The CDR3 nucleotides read TGCGCCAGCAGCTTGGAGGGACAGGGAACTGAAGCTTTCTTT. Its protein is CASSLEGQGTEAFF.

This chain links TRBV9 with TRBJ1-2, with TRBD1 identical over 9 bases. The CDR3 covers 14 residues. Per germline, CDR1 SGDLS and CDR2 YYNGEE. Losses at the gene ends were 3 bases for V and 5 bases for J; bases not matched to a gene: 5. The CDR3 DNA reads TGTGCCAGCAGCGGGGGACAGGGAGGGTATGGCTACACCTTC. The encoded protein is CASSGGQGGYGYTF. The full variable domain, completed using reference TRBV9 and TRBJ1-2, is DSGVTQTPKHLITATGQRVTLRCSPRSGDLSVYWYQQSLDQGLQFLIQYYNGEERAKGNILERFSAQQFPDLHSELNLSSLELGDSALYFCASSGGQGGYGYTFGSGTRLTVV.

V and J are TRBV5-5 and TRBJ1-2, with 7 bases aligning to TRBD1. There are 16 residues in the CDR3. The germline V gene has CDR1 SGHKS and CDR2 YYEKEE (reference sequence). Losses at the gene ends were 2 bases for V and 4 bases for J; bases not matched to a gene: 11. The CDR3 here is CASSLGGVDLAYGYTF. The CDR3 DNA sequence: TGTGCCAGCAGCTTAGGGGGCGTAGATTTAGCCTATGGCTACACCTTC.

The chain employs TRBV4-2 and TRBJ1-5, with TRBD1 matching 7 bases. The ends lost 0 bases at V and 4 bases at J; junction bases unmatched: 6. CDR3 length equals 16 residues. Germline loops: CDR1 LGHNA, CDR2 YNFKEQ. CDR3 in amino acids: CASSQDAGGSNQPQHF. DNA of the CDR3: TGTGCCAGCAGCCAAGATGCAGGGGGTTCGAATCAGCCCCAGCATTTT.